This T cell receptor (beta chain) was sequenced for a study of regulatory T cells in long-lasting Graves disease. Overall study results and limits: With some 2,500 shared public clonotypes, persistent patients exceeded new patients, who shared about a thousand.

This clonotype was counted at least ten times. Its target is not known. To make TCR beta libraries, researchers used iRepertoire HTBI primers and Arm-PCR of CDR3 regions. TCRdb fed the multiplex PCR reads into MiXCR, producing one record per CDR3 protein. The sample holds 400,000 to 500,000 distinct CDR3 sequences, over 20% seen once. Indicated time point: persistent/refractory GD, antithyroid drugs over 5 years with positive TRAb. Preparation of the TCR library used RNA extracted from PBMCs. Per American Thyroid Association guidelines, Graves' disease was diagnosed. This clonotype originated in a female donor with Graves disease. Sequenced here: peripheral blood mononuclear cells (PBMCs), sampled when the disease was refractory, from a patient treated with antithyroid drugs.

This CDR3 reads CASSFRGHTEAFF. In DNA form, the CDR3 reads TGTGCCAGCAGTTTTCGGGGGCACACTGAAGCTTTCTTT. The chain employs TRBV28 and TRBJ1-1; weak D call: TRBD1 (6 bases). The CDR3 sequence is 13 residues long. V dropped 3 bases and J dropped 3 bases, with 8 bases sitting between them. CDR1 MDHEN and CDR2 SYDVKM come from the germline V gene.